The 29 T cell receptor beta chains below come from one sample, sequenced in a study of cytomegalovirus exposure and HLA in healthy donors. The PCR was carried out with 60 Vbeta primers and 13 Jbeta primers. Produced via immunoSEQ multiplex PCR; TCRdb's table is partial and in-frame only. Of 90,000 to 140,000 clones in the sample, around 78% were seen once. The sequenced sample consisted of PBMCs. The source is a male donor in good health and CMV-seronegative.

This rearrangement joins TRBV20-1 to TRBJ2-7; 7 bases are a match to TRBD2. CDR3 size: 11 residues. The ends lost 5 bases at V and 4 bases at J; junction bases unmatched: 2. Germline-derived CDR1 and CDR2 are DFQATT and SNEGSKA (reference sequence). The CDR3 here is CSARGEYEQYF. The DNA of the CDR3 is TGCAGTGCTCGGGGGGAATACGAGCAGTACTTC.

The rearrangement links TRBV28 to TRBJ2-7; perhaps TRBD2 as D (8 bases). Germline V gene data show CDR1 as MDHEN and CDR2 as SYDVKM. The germline V and J ends were trimmed by 5 bases and 0 bases, with 26 bases remaining between them. CDR3 size: 19 residues. The CDR3 DNA sequence: TGTGCCAGCAGTGGAGGGGGCGCCGCGGCTAGCGGGTACTCCTACGAGCAGTACTTC. It translates to CASSGGGAAASGYSYEQYF. The full variable domain, rest sourced from reference TRBV28 and TRBJ2-7, is DVKVTQSSRYLVKRTGEKVFLECVQDMDHENMFWYRQDPGLGLRLIYFSYDVKMKEKGDIPEGYSVSREKKERFSLILESASTNQTSMYLCASSGGGAAASGYSYEQYFGPGTRLTVT.

J is TRBJ2-3 and V is TRBV30; D not certain. Germline V gene lookup returns CDR1 GTSNPN and CDR2 SVGIG (reference sequence). CDR3 size: 15 residues. Trimming shortened V by 2 bases and J by 0 bases, and 12 bases separated the two germline ends. Here the CDR3 reads CAWSLTGPSTDTQYF. In DNA form, the CDR3 reads TGTGCCTGGAGTTTGACGGGTCCGAGCACAGATACGCAGTATTTT. The full variable domain, rest sourced from reference TRBV30 and TRBJ2-3, is SQTIHQWPATLVQPVGSPLSLECTVEGTSNPNLYWYRQAAGRGLQLLFYSVGIGQISSEVPQNLSASRPQDRQFILSSKKLLLSDSGFYLCAWSLTGPSTDTQYFGPGTRLTVL.

The chain is built from TRBV7-2 and TRBJ1-5; the match to TRBD1 covers 7 bases. Germline lookup yields CDR1 SGHTA and CDR2 FQGNSA. There are 18 residues in the CDR3. V lost 5 bases, J lost 0 bases, and 13 bases stayed unmatched. The DNA of the CDR3 is TGTGCCAGCAGCGTGTCGGGACAGCTTTCATATAGCAATCAGCCCCAGCATTTT. Translation: CASSVSGQLSYSNQPQHF.

The J gene is TRBJ2-5, the V gene TRBV14; D ambiguous. V dropped 0 bases and J dropped 1 base, with 12 bases sitting between them. The CDR3 has 16 amino acids. Germline values: CDR1 SGHDN, CDR2 FVKESK. CDR3 sequence (DNA): TGTGCCAGCAGCCAAGAAACGGGTGAGGCCCAAGAGACCCAGTACTTC. Amino acid sequence: CASSQETGEAQETQYF.

The genes are TRBV6-5 and TRBJ1-2; maybe TRBD1 (6 bases). Germline V gene sequence: CDR1 MNHEY, CDR2 SVGAGI. This CDR3 region has 15 residues. With 2 bases removed from V and 4 bases from J, the gap between germline ends came to 14 bases. CDR3 sequence reads: CASSYPPQGTYGYTF. In DNA form, the CDR3 reads TGTGCCAGCAGTTACCCACCCCAGGGGACCTATGGCTACACCTTC.

V and J are TRBV7-9 and TRBJ2-4; D is ambiguous. The ends were cut back, 5 bases at V and 0 bases at J, with 14 bases in the middle. CDR3 length: 16 amino acids. Germline V gives CDR1 SEHNR, CDR2 FQNEAQ (reference sequence). CDR3 amino acids: CASSRDFSLAKNIQYF. The DNA for the CDR3 is TGTGCCAGCAGCCGAGACTTCTCATTAGCCAAAAACATTCAGTACTTC.

This chain uses TRBV27 with TRBJ2-3; D perhaps matches TRBD2 (6 bases). V shed 1 base and J shed 0 bases, with 11 bases lying between them. This CDR3 spans 16 amino acids. Germline assignment: CDR1 MNHEY and CDR2 SMNVEV (reference sequence). The CDR3 here is CASSLFLSGSTDTQYF. In nucleotides, the CDR3 is TGTGCCAGCAGTTTATTCCTTAGCGGCAGCACAGATACGCAGTATTTT.

This chain links TRBV6-5 with TRBJ2-7, with 7 bases aligning to TRBD1. The CDR3 is made up of 12 amino acids. V lost 5 bases to trimming and J lost 2 bases; unmatched junction nucleotides: 0. Germline V CDR1 and CDR2: MNHEY, SVGAGI. The DNA for the CDR3 is TGTGCCAGCAGTGGACAGGCCTACGAGCAGTACTTC. It codes for CASSGQAYEQYF.

This chain links TRBV4-2 with TRBJ1-6, with TRBD1 matching 8 bases. The CDR3 covers 16 residues. J lost 11 bases, V lost 0 bases, and 9 bases had no gene match. CDR1 LGHNA and CDR2 YNFKEQ come from the germline V gene. This CDR3 reads CASSQDLTGGRTPLHF. CDR3 DNA sequence: TGTGCCAGCAGCCAAGATTTAACAGGGGGAAGGACACCCCTCCACTTT.

The J gene is TRBJ2-5, the V gene TRBV9, with 12 positions matching TRBD1. CDR1 is SGDLS and CDR2 is YYNGEE in the germline V gene. The junction had 10 bases not matched to a gene; V was cut back by 3 bases and J by 1 base. The CDR3 covers 18 residues. CDR3 amino acids: CASSAPGQGAGGQETQYF. CDR3 coding DNA: TGTGCCAGCAGCGCACCGGGACAGGGGGCCGGCGGCCAAGAGACCCAGTACTTC.

The chain recombines TRBV5-1 with TRBJ2-2; possibly TRBD1 for D (5 bases). V shed 7 bases and J shed 0 bases, with 13 bases lying between them. Germline CDR1 reads SGHRS; CDR2 reads YFSETQ. There are 15 residues in the CDR3. CDR3 region: CASELGRANTGELFF. The CDR3 DNA sequence: TGCGCCAGCGAGTTGGGCAGGGCGAACACCGGGGAGCTGTTTTTT.

This rearrangement joins TRBV11-3 to TRBJ2-5, with no clear D. Trimming took off 5 bases at V and 5 bases at J, with 18 bases between the two ends. This CDR3 region has 15 residues. Per germline, CDR1 SGHNT and CDR2 YENEEA. CDR3 coding DNA: TGTGCCAGCAGCGCCCGCCGAAGCGTGCAGGAGACCCAGTACTTC. It is translated as CASSARRSVQETQYF. The entire variable domain, with the rest obtained from reference TRBV11-3 and TRBJ2-5, is as follows: EAGVVQSPRYKIIEKKQPVAFWCNPISGHNTLYWYLQNLGQGPELLIRYENEEAVDDSQLPKDRFSAERLKGVDSTLKIQPAELGDSAVYLCASSARRSVQETQYFGPGTRLLVL.

The chain has TRBV15 and TRBJ2-7, with 14 nucleotides matching TRBD2. V dropped 3 bases and J dropped 5; count of bases not matched to a gene: 9. Germline V gene lookup returns CDR1 LNHNV and CDR2 YYDKDF (reference sequence). The CDR3 runs 17 residues. Here the CDR3 DNA reads TGTGCCACCAGCAGGGACTCCGGGACTAGCGGGAGCGACGAGCAGTACTTC. Its translation: CATSRDSGTSGSDEQYF.

The CDR3 spells CSASGTDPNQPQHF. CDR3 DNA sequence: TGCAGCGCCTCTGGGACAGACCCCAATCAGCCCCAGCATTTT. The rearrangement links TRBV29-1 to TRBJ1-5; 7 nucleotides align to TRBD1. With 7 bases clipped from V and 3 bases from J, the junction kept 9 bases outside the gene matches. This CDR3 contains 14 residues. Germline V CDR1 and CDR2: SQVTM, ANQGSEA.

The chain carries TRBV27 and TRBJ2-6; a weak D match, TRBD2 (6 bases). Looked up from germline, CDR1 is MNHEY and CDR2 is SMNVEV (reference sequence). This CDR3 contains 16 residues. Trimming stripped 0 bases from V and 4 bases from J, with 10 bases between. The chain's CDR3 is CASSLSTGVGANVLTF. In DNA form, the CDR3 reads TGTGCCAGCAGTTTATCGACGGGGGTCGGGGCCAACGTCCTGACTTTC.

The chain joins TRBV7-2 to TRBJ2-7; 10 bases line up with TRBD2. The CDR3 length is 15 residues. The ends lost 5 bases at V and 2 bases at J; junction bases unmatched: 6. Germline V gene lookup returns CDR1 SGHTA and CDR2 FQGNSA. The CDR3 nucleotides are TGTGCCAGCAGCCCGGTAGCGGGAGGCCCCTACGAGCAGTACTTC. Its protein is CASSPVAGGPYEQYF.

This clone showed up just once. This rearrangement joins TRBV28 to TRBJ2-3, with D maybe TRBD2 (6 bases). The V gene lost 3 bases and the J gene lost 2 bases, with 9 bases spanning the gap. This CDR3 has 14 residues. Germline V gives CDR1 MDHEN, CDR2 SYDVKM. The CDR3 sequence: CASSFAGSTDTQYF. CDR3 DNA sequence: TGTGCCAGCAGTTTTGCGGGATCCACAGATACGCAGTATTTT.

The V gene is TRBV6-1, the J gene TRBJ1-1, with unresolved D. The CDR3 is 13 residues long. Deletions cut 2 bases from V and 4 bases from J, with 8 bases between. The germline gives CDR1 MNHNS, CDR2 SASEGT. The CDR3 nucleotides are TGTGCCAGCAGTGAAAACATCGCCACTGAAGCTTTCTTT. Amino acid sequence: CASSENIATEAFF.

This clone has only a few counts. The chain links TRBV5-4 to TRBJ2-2; D is unresolved. The CDR3 is made up of 12 amino acids. Trimming stripped 1 base from V and 6 bases from J, with 4 bases between. From germline, CDR1 is SGHNT and CDR2 YYREEE (reference sequence). CDR3 sequence reads: CASSLPAGELFF. The CDR3 nucleotides are TGTGCCAGCAGCTTGCCGGCCGGGGAGCTGTTTTTT.

Comment on this clone: One junction end disagrees with the germline gene, perhaps due to a read error. The CDR3 region has the DNA TGCGCCAGCAGCCCGGTTTGGGCTTCTTCCGGAGGTCAGGCCCAGCATTTT. Protein product: CASSPVWASSGGQAQHF. The chain is built from TRBV4-3 and TRBJ1-5; D gene unclear. The CDR3 runs 17 residues. CDR1 LGHNA and CDR2 YSLEER come from the germline V gene.

This clone was observed a few times. The chain recombines TRBV9 with TRBJ1-3, with TRBD1 as a possible D gene (6 bases). The CDR3 is 14 residues long. Germline CDR1 SGDLS, CDR2 YYNGEE. Trimming took 3 bases from V and 7 from J, leaving 14 bases between them. The CDR3: CASSGGTIGNTIYF. As DNA, the CDR3 is TGTGCCAGCAGCGGGGGGACAATAGGGAACACCATATATTTT.

The V and J genes are TRBV4-3 and TRBJ1-2, with D perhaps TRBD1 (6 bases). This CDR3 has 16 amino acids. Germline V lookup: CDR1 LGHNA, CDR2 YSLEER. V was shortened by 4 bases and J by 4 bases, with 19 bases between the two germline ends. As DNA, the CDR3 is TGCGCCAGCAGCCGATCGGGACAAAGGGATTCCTATGGCTACACCTTC. Its protein is CASSRSGQRDSYGYTF.

The chain links TRBV27 to TRBJ1-4; TRBD1 matches 9 bases. The CDR3 has 14 amino acids. Germline-derived CDR1 and CDR2 are MNHEY and SMNVEV (reference sequence). V shed 5 bases and J 9 bases; nucleotides not matched to a gene: 7. This chain's CDR3 is CASSLGTGLQKLFF. CDR3 nucleotides: TGTGCCAGCAGTCTCGGGACAGGGTTGCAAAAACTGTTTTTT. Combining the CDR3 with reference TRBV27 and TRBJ1-4 gives the whole variable domain EAQVTQNPRYLITVTGKKLTVTCSQNMNHEYMSWYRQDPGLGLRQIYYSMNVEVTDKGDVPEGYKVSRKEKRNFPLILESPSPNQTSLYFCASSLGTGLQKLFFGSGTQLSVL.

CDR3 sequence (DNA): TGTGCCAGCAGGGAAACCGGGACAATTAACGAGCAGTACTTC. It specifies CASRETGTINEQYF. This chain connects TRBV6-6 to TRBJ2-7, with D possibly being TRBD1 (6 bases). This CDR3 contains 14 residues. CDR1 and CDR2 (germline): MNHNY, SVGAGI (reference sequence). V lost 6 bases and J lost 5, with 17 bases in between.

This clone was seen more than once but under ten times. J is TRBJ2-4 and V is TRBV5-8, with D tentatively TRBD1 (6 bases). The CDR3 has 15 amino acids. The germline CDR1 and CDR2 sequences are SGHTS and YDEGEE. Trimming cost V 1 base and J 8 bases, with 16 bases left between them. This chain's CDR3 is CASSLRGQGRDIQYF. In DNA, the CDR3 is TGTGCCAGCAGCTTGAGAGGCCAGGGGCGAGACATTCAGTACTTC.

The chain uses TRBV27 and TRBJ1-1; 7 nucleotides align to TRBD1. J lost 7 bases, V lost 6 bases, and 2 bases had no gene match. Looked up from germline, CDR1 is MNHEY and CDR2 is SMNVEV (reference sequence). The length of the CDR3 is 11 residues. CDR3 loop: CASRRQGEAFF. DNA of the CDR3: TGTGCCAGCAGGAGACAGGGTGAAGCTTTCTTT.

The chain has TRBV19 and TRBJ2-7; 8 bases align to TRBD1. The CDR3 is 16 amino acids. Germline CDR1 is LNHDA and CDR2 is SQIVND (reference sequence). The V gene end was trimmed by 5 bases and the J gene end by 6 bases; junction bases not matched to a gene: 15. This CDR3 is CASSVGTGRVSGEQYF. In DNA, the CDR3 is TGTGCCAGTAGTGTAGGGACAGGCAGAGTCTCGGGCGAGCAGTACTTC. Supplemented by reference TRBV19 and TRBJ2-7, the full variable domain reads DGGITQSPKYLFRKEGQNVTLSCEQNLNHDAMYWYRQDPGQGLRLIYYSQIVNDFQKGDIAEGYSVSREKKESFPLTVTSAQKNPTAFYLCASSVGTGRVSGEQYFGPGTRLTVT.

The rearrangement uses TRBV11-2 and TRBJ2-1; D gene unclear. Trimming removed 0 bases from V and 7 bases from J, with 7 bases in between. The germline CDR1 and CDR2 sequences are SGHAT and FQNNGV. This CDR3 region has 13 residues. CDR3 sequence: CASSLEVRNEQFF. CDR3 DNA: TGTGCCAGCAGCTTAGAAGTCAGAAATGAGCAGTTCTTC.